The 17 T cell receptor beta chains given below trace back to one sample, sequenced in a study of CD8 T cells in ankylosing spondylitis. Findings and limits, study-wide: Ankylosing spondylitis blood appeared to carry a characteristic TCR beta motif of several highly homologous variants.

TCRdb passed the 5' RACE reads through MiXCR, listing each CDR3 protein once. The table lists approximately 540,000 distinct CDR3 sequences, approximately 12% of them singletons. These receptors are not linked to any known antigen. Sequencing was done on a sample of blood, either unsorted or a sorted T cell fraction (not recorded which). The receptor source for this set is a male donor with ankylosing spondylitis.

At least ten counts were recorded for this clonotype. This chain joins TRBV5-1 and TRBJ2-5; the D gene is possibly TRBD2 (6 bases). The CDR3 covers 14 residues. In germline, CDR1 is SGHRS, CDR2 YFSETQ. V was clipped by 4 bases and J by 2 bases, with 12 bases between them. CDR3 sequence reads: CASSPPGAQETQYF. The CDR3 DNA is TGCGCCAGCAGCCCACCGGGAGCACAAGAGACCCAGTACTTC. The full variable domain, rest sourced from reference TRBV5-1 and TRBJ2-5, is KAGVTQTPRYLIKTRGQQVTLSCSPISGHRSVSWYQQTPGQGLQFLFEYFSETQRNKGNFPGRFSGRQFSNSRSEMNVSTLELGDSALYLCASSPPGAQETQYFGPGTRLLVL.

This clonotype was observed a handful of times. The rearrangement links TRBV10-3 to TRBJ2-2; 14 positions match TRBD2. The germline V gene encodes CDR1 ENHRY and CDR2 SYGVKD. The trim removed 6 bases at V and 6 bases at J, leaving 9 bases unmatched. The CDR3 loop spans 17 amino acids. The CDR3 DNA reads TGTGCCATCAGCCCGACTAGCGGGAGGGCGAGGGCCGGGGAGCTGTTTTTT. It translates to CAISPTSGRARAGELFF.

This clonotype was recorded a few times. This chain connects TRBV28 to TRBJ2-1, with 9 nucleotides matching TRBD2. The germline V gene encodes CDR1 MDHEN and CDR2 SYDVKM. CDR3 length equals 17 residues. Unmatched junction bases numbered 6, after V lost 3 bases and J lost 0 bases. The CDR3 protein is CASSFASGASSYNEQFF. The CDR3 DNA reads TGTGCCAGCAGTTTTGCTAGCGGGGCAAGCTCCTACAATGAGCAGTTCTTC.

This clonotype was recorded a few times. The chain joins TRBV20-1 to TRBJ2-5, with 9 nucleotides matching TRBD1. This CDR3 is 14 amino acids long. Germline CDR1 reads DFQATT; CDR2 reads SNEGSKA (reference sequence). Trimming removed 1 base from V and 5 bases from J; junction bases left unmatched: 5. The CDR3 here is CSARVGQGRETQYF. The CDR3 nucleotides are TGCAGTGCTAGAGTGGGACAGGGTCGGGAGACCCAGTACTTC.

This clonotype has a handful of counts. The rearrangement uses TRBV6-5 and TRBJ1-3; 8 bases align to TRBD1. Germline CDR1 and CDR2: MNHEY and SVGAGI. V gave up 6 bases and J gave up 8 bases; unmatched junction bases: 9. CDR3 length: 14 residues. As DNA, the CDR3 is TGTGCCAGCAGATACACAGGGGGGTCGGACACCATATATTTT. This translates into CASRYTGGSDTIYF.

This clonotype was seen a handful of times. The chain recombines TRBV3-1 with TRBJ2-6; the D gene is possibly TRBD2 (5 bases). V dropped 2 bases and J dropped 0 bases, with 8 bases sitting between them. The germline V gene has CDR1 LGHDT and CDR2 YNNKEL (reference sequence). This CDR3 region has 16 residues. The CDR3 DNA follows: TGTGCCAGCAGCCAAACTGGACTCTCTGGGGCCAACGTCCTGACTTTC. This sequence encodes CASSQTGLSGANVLTF.

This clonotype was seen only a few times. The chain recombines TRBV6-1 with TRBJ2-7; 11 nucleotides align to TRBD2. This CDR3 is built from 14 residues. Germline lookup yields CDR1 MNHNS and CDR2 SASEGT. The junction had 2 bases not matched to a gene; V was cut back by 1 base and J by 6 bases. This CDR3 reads CASSEVLAGAEQYV. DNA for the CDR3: TGTGCCAGCAGTGAAGTACTAGCGGGAGCCGAGCAGTACGTC.

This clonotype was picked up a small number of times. For the CDR3, the DNA is TGTGCCAGCAGCCAAGAGTTCTCGAACACTGAAGCTTTCTTT. Translated: CASSQEFSNTEAFF. The rearrangement uses TRBV3-1 and TRBJ1-1; D ambiguous. The CDR3 loop spans 14 amino acids. From germline, CDR1 is LGHDT and CDR2 YNNKEL (reference sequence). Deletions cut 0 bases from V and 1 base from J, with 6 bases between.

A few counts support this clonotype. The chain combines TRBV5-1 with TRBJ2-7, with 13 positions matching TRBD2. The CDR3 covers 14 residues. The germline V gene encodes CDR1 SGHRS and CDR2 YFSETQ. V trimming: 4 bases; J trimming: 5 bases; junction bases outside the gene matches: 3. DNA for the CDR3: TGCGCCAGCAGCCGACTAGCGGGAGGAGACGAGCAGTACTTC. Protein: CASSRLAGGDEQYF.

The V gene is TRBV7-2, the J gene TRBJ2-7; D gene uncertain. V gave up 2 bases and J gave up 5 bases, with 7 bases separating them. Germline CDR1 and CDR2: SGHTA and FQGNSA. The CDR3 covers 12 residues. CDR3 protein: CASSLWADEQYF. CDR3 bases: TGTGCCAGCAGCTTATGGGCAGACGAGCAGTACTTC. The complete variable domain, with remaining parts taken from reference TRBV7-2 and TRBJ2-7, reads GAGVSQSPSNKVTEKGKDVELRCDPISGHTALYWYRQSLGQGLEFLIYFQGNSAPDKSGLPSDRFSAERTGGSVSTLTIQRTQQEDSAVYLCASSLWADEQYFGPGTRLTVT.

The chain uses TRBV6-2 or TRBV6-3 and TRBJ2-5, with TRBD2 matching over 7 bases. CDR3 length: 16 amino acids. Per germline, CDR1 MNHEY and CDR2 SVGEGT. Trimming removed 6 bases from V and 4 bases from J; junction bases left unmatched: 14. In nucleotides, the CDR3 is TGTGCCAGCAGGGTACTTGGGCTAGCGGTCGGAGAGACCCAGTACTTC. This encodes CASRVLGLAVGETQYF.

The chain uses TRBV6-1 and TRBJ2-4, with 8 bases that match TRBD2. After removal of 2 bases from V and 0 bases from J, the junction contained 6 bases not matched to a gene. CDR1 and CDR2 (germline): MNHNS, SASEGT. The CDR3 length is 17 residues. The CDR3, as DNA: TGTGCCAGCAGTGAAACTAGCGGACTGCTAGCCAAAAACATTCAGTACTTC. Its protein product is CASSETSGLLAKNIQYF.

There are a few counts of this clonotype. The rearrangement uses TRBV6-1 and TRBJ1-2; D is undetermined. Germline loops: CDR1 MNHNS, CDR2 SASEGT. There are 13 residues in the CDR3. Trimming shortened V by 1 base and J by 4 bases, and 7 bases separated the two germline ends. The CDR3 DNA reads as TGTGCCAGCAGTGAAGTGGCTATCTATGGCTACACCTTC. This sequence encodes CASSEVAIYGYTF.

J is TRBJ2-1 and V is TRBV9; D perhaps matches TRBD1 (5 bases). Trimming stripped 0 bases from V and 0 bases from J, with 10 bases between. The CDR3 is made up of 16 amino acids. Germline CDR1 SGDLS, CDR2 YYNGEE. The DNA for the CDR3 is TGTGCCAGCAGCGTAGCGTCCGACAGCTCCTACAATGAGCAGTTCTTC. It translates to CASSVASDSSYNEQFF.

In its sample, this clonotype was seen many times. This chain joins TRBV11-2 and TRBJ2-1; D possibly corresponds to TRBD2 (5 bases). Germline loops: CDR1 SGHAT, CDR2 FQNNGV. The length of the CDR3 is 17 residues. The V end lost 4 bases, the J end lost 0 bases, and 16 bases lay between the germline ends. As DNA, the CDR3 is TGTGCCAGCAGCTCGCGACGGGGTGGCAGCTCCTACAATGAGCAGTTCTTC. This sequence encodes CASSSRRGGSSYNEQFF.

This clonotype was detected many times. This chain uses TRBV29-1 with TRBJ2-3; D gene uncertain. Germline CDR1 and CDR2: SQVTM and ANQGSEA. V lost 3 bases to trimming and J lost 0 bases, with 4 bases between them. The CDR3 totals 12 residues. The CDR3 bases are TGCAGCGTTGAGCCTAGCACAGATACGCAGTATTTT. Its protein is CSVEPSTDTQYF.

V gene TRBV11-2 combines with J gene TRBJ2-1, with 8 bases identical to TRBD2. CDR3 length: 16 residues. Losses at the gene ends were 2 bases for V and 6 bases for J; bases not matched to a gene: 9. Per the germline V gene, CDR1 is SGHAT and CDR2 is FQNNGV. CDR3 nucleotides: TGTGCCAGCAGCTTAAGCGGGAGCAGGTGGGGCAATGAGCAGTTCTTC. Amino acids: CASSLSGSRWGNEQFF. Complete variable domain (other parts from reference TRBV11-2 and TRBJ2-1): EAGVAQSPRYKIIEKRQSVAFWCNPISGHATLYWYQQILGQGPKLLIQFQNNGVVDDSQLPKDRFSAERLKGVDSTLKIQPAKLEDSAVYLCASSLSGSRWGNEQFFGPGTRLTVL.